This TCR beta chain was recorded in a study of CD8+ T cells in alopecia areata. Overall study findings and caveats: In scalp and blood during tofacitinib, many expanded lesional clones persisted.

Germline-derived CDR1 and CDR2 are MNHEY and SVGAGI. The CDR3 contains 14 residues. The V end lost 6 bases, the J end lost 5 bases, and 16 bases lay between the germline ends. Points on this clone: The antigen is undetermined.

Treatment in this sample: oral pan-JAK inhibitor, 5-10 mg twice daily. Investigators isolated RNA and reverse transcribed it into cDNA to act as the sequencing template. Sequenced by immunoSEQ multiplex PCR; TCRdb stores in-frame clones only, minus some. The profile shows roughly 190,000 clones, 50% to 60% of them singletons. The starting material was CD4+ T cells sorted from blood, obtained at week 4, from a patient treated with tofacitinib. The V and J genes are TRBV6-5 and TRBJ1-2; D is perhaps TRBD1 (5 bases). The TCR originated in a human donor with alopecia areata. The CDR3: CASRGLTDYYGYTF. The CDR3 DNA reads TGTGCCAGCAGGGGACTGACGGACTATTATGGCTACACCTTC.